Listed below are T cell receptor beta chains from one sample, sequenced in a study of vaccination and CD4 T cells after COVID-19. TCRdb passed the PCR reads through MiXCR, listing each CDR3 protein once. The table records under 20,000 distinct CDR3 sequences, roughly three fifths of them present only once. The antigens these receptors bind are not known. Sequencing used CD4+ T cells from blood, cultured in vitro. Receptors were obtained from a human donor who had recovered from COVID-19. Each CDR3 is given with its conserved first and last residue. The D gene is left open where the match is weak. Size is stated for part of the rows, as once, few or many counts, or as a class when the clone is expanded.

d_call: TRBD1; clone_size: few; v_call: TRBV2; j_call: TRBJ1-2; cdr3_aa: CASSVTGTGGRGDGYTF; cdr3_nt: TGTGCCAGCAGTGTTACCGGGACAGGGGGCAGGGGGGATGGCTACACCTTC
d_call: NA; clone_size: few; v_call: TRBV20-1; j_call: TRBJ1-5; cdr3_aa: CSARPGYNQPQHF; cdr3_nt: TGCAGTGCCCGACCGGGGTACAATCAGCCCCAGCATTTT
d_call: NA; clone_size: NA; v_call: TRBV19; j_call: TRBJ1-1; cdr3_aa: CASSITENTEAFF; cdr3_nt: TGTGCCAGTAGTATCACGGAGAACACTGAAGCTTTCTTT
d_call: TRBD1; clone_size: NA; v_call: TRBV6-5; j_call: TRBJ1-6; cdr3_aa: CASSYSAGQGYNSPLHF; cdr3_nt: TGTGCCAGCAGTTACTCCGCGGGACAGGGATATAATTCACCCCTCCACTTT
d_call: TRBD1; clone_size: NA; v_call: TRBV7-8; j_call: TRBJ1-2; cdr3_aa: CASSPWQGGDGYTF; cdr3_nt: TGTGCCAGCAGCCCCTGGCAGGGGGGTGATGGCTACACCTTC
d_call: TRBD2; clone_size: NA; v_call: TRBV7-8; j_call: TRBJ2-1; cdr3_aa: CASSLTSAYNEQFF; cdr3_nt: TGTGCCAGCAGCTTAACTAGCGCGTACAATGAGCAGTTCTTC
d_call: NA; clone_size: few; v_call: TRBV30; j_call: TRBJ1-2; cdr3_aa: CAWRGGRTYGYTF; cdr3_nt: TGTGCCTGGAGAGGAGGACGGACCTATGGCTACACCTTC
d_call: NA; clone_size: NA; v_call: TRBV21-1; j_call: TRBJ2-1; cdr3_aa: CASSKLAGYIVRISSNEQFF; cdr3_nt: TGTGCCAGCAGCAAACTCGCAGGGTACATTGTAAGAATAAGTTCCAATGAGCAGTTCTTC
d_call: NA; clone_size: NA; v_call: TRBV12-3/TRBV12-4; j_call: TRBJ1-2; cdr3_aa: CASRQGTNYGYTF; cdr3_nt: TGTGCCAGCCGGCAGGGGACTAACTATGGCTACACCTTC
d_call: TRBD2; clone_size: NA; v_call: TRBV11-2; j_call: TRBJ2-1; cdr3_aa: CASSLIAGGFGLFF; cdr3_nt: TGTGCCAGCAGCTTGATAGCGGGTGGATTCGGGTTGTTCTTC
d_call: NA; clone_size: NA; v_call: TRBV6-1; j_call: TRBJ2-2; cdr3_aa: CASSGNTVFTGELFF; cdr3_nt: TGTGCCAGCAGTGGAAATACAGTGTTCACCGGGGAGCTGTTTTTT
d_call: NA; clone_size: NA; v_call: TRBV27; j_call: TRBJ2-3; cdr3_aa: CASSQMLALDTQYF; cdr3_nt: TGTGCCAGCAGCCAGATGCTAGCTCTCGATACGCAGTATTTT
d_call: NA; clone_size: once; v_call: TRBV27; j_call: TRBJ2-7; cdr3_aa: CASSASFLRGTYEQYF; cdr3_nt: TGTGCCAGCAGTGCCAGCTTCCTCAGGGGAACCTACGAGCAGTACTTC
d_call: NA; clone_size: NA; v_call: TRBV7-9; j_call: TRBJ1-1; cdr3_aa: CASSLFTGIWTEAFF; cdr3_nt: TGTGCCAGCAGCTTATTTACGGGGATATGGACTGAAGCTTTCTTT
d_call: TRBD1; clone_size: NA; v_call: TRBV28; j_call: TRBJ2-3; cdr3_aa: CASSPGTGQGVADTQYF; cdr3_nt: TGTGCCAGCAGTCCAGGGACAGGCCAAGGGGTTGCAGATACGCAGTATTTT
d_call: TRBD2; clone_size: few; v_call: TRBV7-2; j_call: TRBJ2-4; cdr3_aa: CASSLGSGGASDIQYF; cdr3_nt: TGTGCCAGCAGCTTAGGTAGCGGGGGGGCCTCGGACATTCAGTACTTC
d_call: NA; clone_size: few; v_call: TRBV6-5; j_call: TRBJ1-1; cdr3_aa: CASSYSRTNTEAFF; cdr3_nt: TGTGCCAGCAGTTACTCGAGAACGAACACTGAAGCTTTCTTT
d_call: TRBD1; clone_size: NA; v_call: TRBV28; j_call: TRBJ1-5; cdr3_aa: CASRGGDREHQPQHF; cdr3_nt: TGTGCCAGCAGGGGAGGGGACAGGGAACATCAGCCCCAGCATTTT
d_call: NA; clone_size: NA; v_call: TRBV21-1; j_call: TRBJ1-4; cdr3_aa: CASSQDRSNEKLFF; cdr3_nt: TGTGCCAGCAGCCAGGACAGGTCTAATGAAAAACTGTTTTTT
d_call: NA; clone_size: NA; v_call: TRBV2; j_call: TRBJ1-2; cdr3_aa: CASGDSNYGYTF; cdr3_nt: TGTGCCAGCGGTGACAGTAACTATGGCTACACCTTC
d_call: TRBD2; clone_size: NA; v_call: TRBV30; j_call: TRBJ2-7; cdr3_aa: CAWAGTSVYEQYF; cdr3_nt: TGTGCCTGGGCCGGGACTAGCGTGTACGAGCAGTACTTC
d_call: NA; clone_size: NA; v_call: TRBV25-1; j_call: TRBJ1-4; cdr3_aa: CASSGTRPSGNEKLFF; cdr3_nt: TGTGCCAGCAGTGGGACCCGGCCAAGTGGGAATGAAAAACTGTTTTTT
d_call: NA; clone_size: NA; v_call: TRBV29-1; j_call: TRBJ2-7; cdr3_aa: CSVRTSRYEQYF; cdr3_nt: TGCAGCGTTCGTACGTCGCGGTACGAGCAGTACTTC
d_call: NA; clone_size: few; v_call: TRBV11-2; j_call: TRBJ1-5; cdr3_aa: CASSLDRTRPQHF; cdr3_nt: TGTGCCAGCAGCTTAGATAGGACTAGGCCCCAGCATTTT
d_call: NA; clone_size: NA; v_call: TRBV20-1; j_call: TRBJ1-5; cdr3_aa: CSASKGNQPQHF; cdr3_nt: TGCAGTGCTAGCAAGGGGAATCAGCCCCAGCATTTT
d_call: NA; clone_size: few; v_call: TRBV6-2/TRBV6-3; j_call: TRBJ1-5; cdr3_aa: CASSYGTGTPQPQHF; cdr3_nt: TGTGCCAGCAGTTACGGTACAGGCACCCCCCAGCCCCAGCATTTT
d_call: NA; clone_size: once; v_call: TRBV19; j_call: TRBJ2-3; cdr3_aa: CASSIRGESTDTQYF; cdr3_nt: TGTGCCAGTAGTATAAGGGGTGAGAGCACAGATACGCAGTATTTT
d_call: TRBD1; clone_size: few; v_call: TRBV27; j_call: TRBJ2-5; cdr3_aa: CASSSGTDRGEETQYF; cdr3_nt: TGTGCCAGCAGTTCTGGAACGGACAGGGGAGAAGAGACCCAGTACTTC
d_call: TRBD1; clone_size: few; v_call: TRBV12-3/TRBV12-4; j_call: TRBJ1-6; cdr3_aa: CASSFKDRGSPLHF; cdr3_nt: TGTGCCAGCAGTTTCAAGGACAGGGGTTCACCCCTCCACTTT
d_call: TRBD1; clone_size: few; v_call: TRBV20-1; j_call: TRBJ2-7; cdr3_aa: CSASQGPQREQYF; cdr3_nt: TGCAGTGCTTCACAGGGGCCGCAGAGGGAGCAGTACTTC
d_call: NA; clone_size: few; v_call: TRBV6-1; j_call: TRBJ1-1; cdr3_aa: CASLRVKAFF; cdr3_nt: TGTGCCAGCTTACGGGTGAAAGCTTTCTTT
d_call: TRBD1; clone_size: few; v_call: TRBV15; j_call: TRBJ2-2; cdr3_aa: CATREDRENTGELFF; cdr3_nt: TGTGCCACCAGGGAGGACAGGGAGAACACCGGGGAGCTGTTTTTT
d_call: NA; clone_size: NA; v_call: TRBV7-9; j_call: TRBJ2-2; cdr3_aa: CASTSRPGELFF; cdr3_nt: TGTGCCAGCACCTCTCGCCCCGGGGAGCTGTTTTTT
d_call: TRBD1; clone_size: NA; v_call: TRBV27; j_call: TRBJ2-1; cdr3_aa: CASSPGTGTREWEQFF; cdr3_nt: TGTGCCAGCAGTCCCGGGACAGGGACGAGGGAGTGGGAGCAGTTCTTC
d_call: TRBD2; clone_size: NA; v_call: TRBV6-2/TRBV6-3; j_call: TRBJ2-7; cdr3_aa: CASLATSGGSYEQYF; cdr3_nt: TGTGCCAGCCTCGCCACCAGCGGGGGTTCCTACGAGCAGTACTTC
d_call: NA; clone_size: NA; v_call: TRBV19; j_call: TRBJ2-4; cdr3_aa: CASREGIRNIQYF; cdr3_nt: TGTGCCAGTAGAGAGGGGATTAGAAACATTCAGTACTTC
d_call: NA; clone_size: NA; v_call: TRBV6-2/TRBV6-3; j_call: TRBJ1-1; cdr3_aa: CASHDGRGRNTEAFF; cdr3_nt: TGTGCCAGCCATGACGGCCGGGGGAGGAACACTGAAGCTTTCTTT
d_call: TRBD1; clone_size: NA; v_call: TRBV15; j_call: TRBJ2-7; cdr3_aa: CATSKGTGAYEQYF; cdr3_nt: TGTGCCACCAGCAAAGGGACAGGGGCCTACGAGCAGTACTTC
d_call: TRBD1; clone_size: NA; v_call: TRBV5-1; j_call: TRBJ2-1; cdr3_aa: CASSLAGTGGAGGYNEQFF; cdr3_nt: TGCGCCAGCAGCCTGGCGGGGACAGGGGGCGCGGGTGGCTACAATGAGCAGTTCTTC
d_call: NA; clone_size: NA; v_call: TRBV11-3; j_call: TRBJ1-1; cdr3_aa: CASSLDTLNTEAFF; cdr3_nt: TGTGCCAGCAGCTTAGATACATTGAACACTGAAGCTTTCTTT
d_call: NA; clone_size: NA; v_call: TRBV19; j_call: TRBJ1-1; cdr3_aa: CASSIREGIGTEAFF; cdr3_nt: TGTGCCAGTAGTATTAGGGAGGGAATAGGGACTGAAGCTTTCTTT
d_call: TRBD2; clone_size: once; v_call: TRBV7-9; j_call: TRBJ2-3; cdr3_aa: CASSFGLAGGLTDTQYF; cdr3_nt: TGTGCCAGCAGCTTTGGGCTGGCGGGGGGGTTGACAGATACGCAGTATTTT
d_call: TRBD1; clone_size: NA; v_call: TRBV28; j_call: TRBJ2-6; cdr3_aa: CASSPTGPGANVLTF; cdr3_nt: TGTGCCAGCAGTCCGACAGGGCCCGGGGCCAACGTCCTGACTTTC
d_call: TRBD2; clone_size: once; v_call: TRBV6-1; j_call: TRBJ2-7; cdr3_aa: CASSRLAGGGSYEQYF; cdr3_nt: TGTGCCAGCAGCAGACTAGCGGGAGGAGGGTCCTACGAGCAGTACTTC
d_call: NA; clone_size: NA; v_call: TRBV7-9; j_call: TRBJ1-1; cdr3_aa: CASSLAWRRGGNTEAFF; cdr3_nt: TGTGCCAGCAGCTTAGCGTGGCGGAGGGGCGGGAACACTGAAGCTTTCTTT
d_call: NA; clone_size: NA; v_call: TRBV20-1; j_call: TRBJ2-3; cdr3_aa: CSARAPSEGGGHTQYF; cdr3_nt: TGCAGTGCTAGAGCCCCTAGCGAAGGAGGGGGGCATACGCAGTATTTT
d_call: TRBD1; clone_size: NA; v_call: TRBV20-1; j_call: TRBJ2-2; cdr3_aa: CSALDRAHGELFF; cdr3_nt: TGCAGTGCTCTGGACAGGGCACACGGGGAGCTGTTTTTT
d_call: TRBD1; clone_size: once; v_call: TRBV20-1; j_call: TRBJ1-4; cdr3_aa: CSARGDREYEKLFF; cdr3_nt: TGCAGTGCTAGAGGGGACAGGGAGTACGAAAAACTGTTTTTT
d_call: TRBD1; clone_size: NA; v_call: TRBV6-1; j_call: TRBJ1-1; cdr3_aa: CASSKGRRGRLDTEAFF; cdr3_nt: TGTGCCAGCAGTAAAGGAAGGAGGGGGCGACTTGACACTGAAGCTTTCTTT
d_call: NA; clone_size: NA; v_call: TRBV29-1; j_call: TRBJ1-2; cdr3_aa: CSVVVGDDYGYTF; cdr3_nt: TGCAGCGTTGTGGTGGGCGATGACTATGGCTACACCTTC
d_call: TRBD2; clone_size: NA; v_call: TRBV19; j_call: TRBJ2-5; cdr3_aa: CASSPPRTSVETQYF; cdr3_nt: TGTGCCAGTAGTCCCCCCAGGACTAGCGTAGAGACCCAGTACTTC